Each of the 17 T cell receptor beta chains below was sequenced from the same sample in a study of cytomegalovirus exposure and HLA in healthy donors. Clones were sequenced by immunoSEQ multiplex PCR, and TCRdb holds only the in-frame ones, with some missing. The repertoire consists of a few hundred thousand clones, with over 80% occurring once and the leading ten covering more than 12%. The sample consisted of PBMCs. These receptors came from a woman aged 25 to 39 in good health and CMV-seropositive.

This clone is a singleton in its sample. The chain joins TRBV7-2 to TRBJ1-1; D possibly corresponds to TRBD1 (5 bases). The ends were cut back, 0 bases at V and 4 bases at J, with 9 bases in the middle. The CDR3 length is 14 residues. Germline CDR1 and CDR2: SGHTA and FQGNSA. DNA for the CDR3: TGTGCCAGCAGCTTAGCGGGGGGAGGCACTGAAGCTTTCTTT. It encodes CASSLAGGGTEAFF.

This chain uses TRBV2 with TRBJ1-5, with D possibly matching TRBD1 (6 bases). The CDR3 covers 13 residues. Germline V lookup: CDR1 SNHLY, CDR2 FYNNEI. V shed 10 bases and J shed 5 bases, with 15 bases lying between them. The CDR3 DNA reads TGTGCCACACACAGGGAAATACATCAGCCCCAGCATTTT. Its translation is CATHREIHQPQHF.

This clone appeared once. V usage is TRBV7-2 and J usage is TRBJ2-3; weak D call: TRBD2 (6 bases). This CDR3 region has 14 residues. CDR1 and CDR2 (germline): SGHTA, FQGNSA. V shed 5 bases and J shed 0 bases, with 9 bases lying between them. The CDR3 sequence is CASSPGLSTDTQYF. CDR3 nucleotide sequence: TGTGCCAGCAGCCCAGGACTAAGCACAGATACGCAGTATTTT.

This clone has just one count. This chain links TRBV6-1 with TRBJ2-2; D gene unclear. Germline CDR1 is MNHNS and CDR2 is SASEGT. The CDR3 has 15 amino acids. V was trimmed by 1 base and J by 0 bases, leaving 6 bases between them. The CDR3, as DNA: TGTGCCAGCAGTGAAGTCCAATCGAACACCGGGGAGCTGTTTTTT. It translates to CASSEVQSNTGELFF.

The chain combines TRBV18 with TRBJ2-1, with a possible D match to TRBD1 (5 bases). Germline CDR1 reads KGHSH; CDR2 reads LQKENI. V shed 4 bases and J shed 9 bases, with 13 bases lying between them. The CDR3 length is 13 residues. CDR3 loop: CASSLYTRGEQFF. The DNA of the CDR3 is TGTGCCAGCTCACTATATACAAGGGGTGAGCAGTTCTTC.

In this sample, this clone turned up once. The chain combines TRBV7-6 with TRBJ2-1; TRBD2 aligns across 14 bases. This CDR3 is 16 amino acids long. Trimming at V came to 3 bases and at J to 8 bases, leaving 6 bases not matched to a gene. Germline CDR1 is SGHVS and CDR2 is FNYEAQ. Here the CDR3 DNA reads TGTGCCAGCAGCTTGGGAGGACTAGCGGGAGGCGATGAGCAGTTCTTC. Translating gives CASSLGGLAGGDEQFF.

The V call is TRBV23-1, the J call TRBJ1-5; D call uncertain. TRBV23-1 is labeled an ORF, and its function is uncertain. V was shortened by 7 bases and J by 3 bases, with 16 bases between the two germline ends. This CDR3 region has 15 residues. The CDR3 DNA reads TGCGCCAGCACCCTGTCTTACAGAAACAATCAGCCCCAGCATTTT. This encodes CASTLSYRNNQPQHF.

The chain couples TRBV25-1 to TRBJ2-7, with 8 bases that match TRBD2. The V gene end was trimmed by 3 bases and the J gene end by 6 bases; junction bases not matched to a gene: 10. Per the germline V gene, CDR1 is MGHDK and CDR2 is SYGVNS. The CDR3 totals 15 residues. The CDR3 loop reads CASSEPGLGASEQYF. CDR3 DNA sequence: TGTGCCAGCAGTGAGCCGGGACTAGGGGCCTCCGAGCAGTACTTC.

This clone came up a few times. The CDR3 loop is CASSHIGEGIPYEQYF. CDR3 nucleotide sequence: TGTGCCAGCAGCCACATCGGGGAGGGCATCCCCTACGAGCAGTACTTC. The chain links TRBV7-9 to TRBJ2-7; 7 nucleotides agree with TRBD2. From germline, CDR1 is SEHNR and CDR2 FQNEAQ (reference sequence). CDR3 size: 16 residues. Unmatched junction bases numbered 12, after V lost 5 bases and J lost 2 bases.

This clone appeared once. The chain is built from TRBV29-1 and TRBJ2-1, with 7 bases matching TRBD1. V was clipped by 7 bases and J by 4 bases; unmatched bases: 10. The CDR3 consists of 14 residues. Germline V lookup: CDR1 SQVTM, CDR2 ANQGSEA. The CDR3 coding sequence is TGCAGCGCCGACAGGGCTTTAGGGTACAATGAGCAGTTCTTC. It encodes CSADRALGYNEQFF.

This clone was found a few times. Other DNA sequences in the same sample also yield this CDR3. This chain uses TRBV5-1 with TRBJ1-2; D call uncertain. The germline V gene encodes CDR1 SGHRS and CDR2 YFSETQ. The CDR3 totals 11 residues. The V end lost 3 bases, the J end lost 7 bases, and 7 bases lay between the germline ends. CDR3 in amino acids: CASSSDRGYTF. The CDR3 DNA is TGCGCCAGCAGCTCGGACCGTGGCTACACCTTC.

This chain links TRBV5-1 with TRBJ2-1; D might be TRBD1 or TRBD2, each matching 6 bases. Germline CDR1 SGHRS, CDR2 YFSETQ. V was cut by 0 bases and J by 4 bases, with 11 bases left in between. There are 15 residues in the CDR3. The chain's CDR3 is CASSLVGGRYNEQFF. DNA for the CDR3: TGCGCCAGCAGCTTGGTCGGGGGCAGGTACAATGAGCAGTTCTTC.

The chain employs TRBV7-9 and TRBJ1-5; D is ambiguous. The CDR3 totals 12 residues. V gave up 1 base and J gave up 6 bases, with 4 bases separating them. The germline gives CDR1 SEHNR, CDR2 FQNEAQ (reference sequence). DNA of the CDR3: TGTGCCAGCAGCTTAGACGGTCAGCCCCAGCATTTT. Protein: CASSLDGQPQHF.

The chain couples TRBV9 to TRBJ2-1; D call uncertain. V lost 3 bases and J 6 bases, leaving 10 bases between the germline ends. This CDR3 is built from 13 residues. CDR1 SGDLS and CDR2 YYNGEE come from the germline V gene. The CDR3 bases are TGTGCCAGCAGCGAATCCTGGCTCAATGAGCAGTTCTTC. Translation gives CASSESWLNEQFF.

J is TRBJ2-4 and V is TRBV7-9; 7 nucleotides agree with TRBD2. Germline loops: CDR1 SEHNR, CDR2 FQNEAQ (reference sequence). This CDR3 region has 16 residues. V shed 1 base and J 5 bases; nucleotides not matched to a gene: 8. This CDR3 is CASSLGLASGQNIQYF. The CDR3 region has the DNA TGTGCCAGCAGCTTAGGACTGGCTAGCGGCCAAAACATTCAGTACTTC.

The chain has TRBV2 and TRBJ2-7; no reliable D call. The CDR3 is 13 residues long. Trimming pared 3 bases from V and 0 bases from J, leaving 6 bases between. From germline, CDR1 is SNHLY and CDR2 FYNNEI. The CDR3 is CASSDYFSYEQYF. CDR3 bases: TGTGCCAGCAGTGACTACTTCTCCTACGAGCAGTACTTC.

The rearrangement joins TRBV23-1 to TRBJ2-1; 9 nucleotides match TRBD1. TRBV23-1 carries the ORF label, with uncertain function. Unmatched junction bases numbered 10, after V lost 10 bases and J lost 6 bases. CDR3 length: 14 residues. The CDR3 sequence: CANRGRLYCNEQFF. The CDR3 coding sequence is TGCGCCAACAGGGGGCGCCTATATTGCAATGAGCAGTTCTTC.